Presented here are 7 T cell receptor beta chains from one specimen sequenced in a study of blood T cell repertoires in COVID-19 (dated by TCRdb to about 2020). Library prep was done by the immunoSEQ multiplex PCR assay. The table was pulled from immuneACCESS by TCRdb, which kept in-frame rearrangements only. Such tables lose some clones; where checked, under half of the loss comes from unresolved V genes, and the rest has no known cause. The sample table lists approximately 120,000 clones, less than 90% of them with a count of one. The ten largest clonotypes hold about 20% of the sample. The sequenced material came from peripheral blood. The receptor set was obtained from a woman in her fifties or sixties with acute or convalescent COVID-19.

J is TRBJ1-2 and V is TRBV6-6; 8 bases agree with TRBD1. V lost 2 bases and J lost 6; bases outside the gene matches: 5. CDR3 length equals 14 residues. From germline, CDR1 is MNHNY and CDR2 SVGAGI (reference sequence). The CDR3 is CASSYGQGRDGYTF. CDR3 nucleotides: TGTGCCAGCAGTTACGGACAGGGAAGGGATGGCTACACCTTC.

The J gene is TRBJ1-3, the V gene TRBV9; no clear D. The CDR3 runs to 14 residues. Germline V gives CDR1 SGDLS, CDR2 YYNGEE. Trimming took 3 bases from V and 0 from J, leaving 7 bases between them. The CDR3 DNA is TGTGCCAGCAGCGCAGGCCACTCTGGAAACACCATATATTTT. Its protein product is CASSAGHSGNTIYF.

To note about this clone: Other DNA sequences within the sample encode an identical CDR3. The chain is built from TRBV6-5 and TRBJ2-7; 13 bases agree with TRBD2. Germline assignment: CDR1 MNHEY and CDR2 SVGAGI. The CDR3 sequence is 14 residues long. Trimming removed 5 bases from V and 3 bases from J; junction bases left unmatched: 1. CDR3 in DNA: TGTGCCAGCAGTCGGACTAGCGGGAGCTACGAGCAGTACTTC. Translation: CASSRTSGSYEQYF.

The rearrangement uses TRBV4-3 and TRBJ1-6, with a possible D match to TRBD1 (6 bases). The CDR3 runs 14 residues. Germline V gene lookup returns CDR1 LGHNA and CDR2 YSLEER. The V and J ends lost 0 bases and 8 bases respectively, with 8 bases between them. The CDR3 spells CASSQDRGDSPLHF. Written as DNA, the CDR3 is TGCGCCAGCAGCCAAGACAGGGGCGATTCACCCCTCCACTTT.

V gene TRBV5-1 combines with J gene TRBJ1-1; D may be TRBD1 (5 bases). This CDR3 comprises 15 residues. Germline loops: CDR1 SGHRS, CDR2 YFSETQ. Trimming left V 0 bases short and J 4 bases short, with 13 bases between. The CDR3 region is CASSLAQGSPTEAFF. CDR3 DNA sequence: TGCGCCAGCAGCTTGGCCCAGGGAAGCCCCACTGAAGCTTTCTTT.

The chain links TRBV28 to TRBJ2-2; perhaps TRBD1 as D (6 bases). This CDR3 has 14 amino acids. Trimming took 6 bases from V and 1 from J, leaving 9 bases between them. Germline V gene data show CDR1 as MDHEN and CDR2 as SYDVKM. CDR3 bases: TGTGCCAGCAGCCGAGGGGGGAACACCGGGGAGCTGTTTTTT. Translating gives CASSRGGNTGELFF. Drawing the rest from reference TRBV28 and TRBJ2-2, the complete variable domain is DVKVTQSSRYLVKRTGEKVFLECVQDMDHENMFWYRQDPGLGLRLIYFSYDVKMKEKGDIPEGYSVSREKKERFSLILESASTNQTSMYLCASSRGGNTGELFFGEGSRLTVL.

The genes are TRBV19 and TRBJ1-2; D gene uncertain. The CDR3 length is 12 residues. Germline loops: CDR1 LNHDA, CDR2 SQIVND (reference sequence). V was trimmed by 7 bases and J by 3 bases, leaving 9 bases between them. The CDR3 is CASTPSDYGYTF. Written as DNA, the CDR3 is TGTGCCAGTACCCCCAGCGACTATGGCTACACCTTC. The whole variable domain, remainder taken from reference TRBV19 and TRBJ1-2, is DGGITQSPKYLFRKEGQNVTLSCEQNLNHDAMYWYRQDPGQGLRLIYYSQIVNDFQKGDIAEGYSVSREKKESFPLTVTSAQKNPTAFYLCASTPSDYGYTFGSGTRLTVV.